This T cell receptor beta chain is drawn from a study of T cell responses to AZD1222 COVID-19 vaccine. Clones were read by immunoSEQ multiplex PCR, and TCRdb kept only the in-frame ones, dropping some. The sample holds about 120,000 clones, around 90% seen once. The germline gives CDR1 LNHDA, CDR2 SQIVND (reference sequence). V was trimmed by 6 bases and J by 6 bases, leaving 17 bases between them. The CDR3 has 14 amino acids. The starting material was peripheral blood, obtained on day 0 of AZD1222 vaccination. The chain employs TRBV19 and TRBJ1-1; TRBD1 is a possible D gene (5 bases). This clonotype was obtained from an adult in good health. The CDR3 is CASRRQWGRSEAFF. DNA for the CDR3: TGTGCCAGTAGAAGGCAGTGGGGGAGGTCTGAAGCTTTCTTT.